This T cell receptor (beta chain) came from a study of cytomegalovirus exposure and HLA in healthy donors. The PCR had 60 Vbeta and 13 Jbeta primers. Assay: immunoSEQ multiplex PCR; the TCRdb copy retains only in-frame clones and omits some. With about 50,000 clones in the sample, the ten largest clones hold roughly 12%. Germline-derived CDR1 and CDR2 are SEHNR and FQNEAQ (reference sequence). The length of the CDR3 is 17 residues. V lost 5 bases to trimming and J lost 2 bases; unmatched junction nucleotides: 10. This sequence joins TRBV7-9 and TRBJ1-4; 8 positions match TRBD1. This sequence was found in a woman aged 55 to 70 in good health and CMV-seropositive. The sequenced material came from PBMCs. CDR3 protein: CASSPRQGWSTNEKLFF. The CDR3 region has the DNA TGTGCCAGCAGCCCTAGACAGGGGTGGTCGACTAATGAAAAACTGTTTTTT.